The text below deals with one T cell receptor beta chain. The antigen is undetermined. These data come from a study of cytotoxic CD8 clonotypes in ibrutinib-treated CLL. Method: immunoSEQ multiplex PCR; TCRdb's copy keeps in-frame clones and lacks some. The data contain hundreds of thousands of clones, roughly 70% of them singletons. This CDR3 comprises 14 residues. The V and J ends lost 0 bases and 6 bases respectively, with 14 bases between them. The germline CDR1 and CDR2 sequences are GTSNPN and SVGIG (reference sequence). Broader study findings: Progressing patients had sampling times that differed from those of sustained-remission patients. Rising at ibrutinib response, clonality subsequently fell back toward baseline at progression.

This sequence joins TRBV30 and TRBJ1-1; TRBD1 might be the D (5 bases). Sequenced material: PBMCs, taken after 24 months of ibrutinib treatment. The clonotype was recovered from a human donor with chronic lymphocytic leukemia. The CDR3 DNA reads TGTGCCTGGAGTGTAGGAGTGGGGGAGGCTGAAGCTTTCTTT. Translating it yields CAWSVGVGEAEAFF. Full variable domain (missing parts from reference TRBV30 and TRBJ1-1): SQTIHQWPATLVQPVGSPLSLECTVEGTSNPNLYWYRQAAGRGLQLLFYSVGIGQISSEVPQNLSASRPQDRQFILSSKKLLLSDSGFYLCAWSVGVGEAEAFFGQGTRLTVV.